This T cell receptor beta chain was found in a study of tumor-infiltrating lymphocytes in primary liver carcinoma. DNA and RNA were both co-extracted from roughly 18-30 mg of bulk tissue that had not been sorted. This clonotype was counted ten times or more. Germline CDR1 reads SQVTM; CDR2 reads ANQGSEA. Trimming stripped 6 bases from V and 4 bases from J, with 11 bases between. The CDR3 runs 12 residues. Starting material of 500 to 600 ng total RNA yielded TCR beta cDNA via a constant-region primer. For TCR beta, libraries were produced by three nested multiplex PCR rounds using slightly modified ARM-PCR. TRBV1-TRBV30 forward primers paired with a C-beta reverse primer were used in the first two PCR rounds, which ran roughly 9 cycles each. TCRdb reanalysed the multiplex PCR reads using MiXCR and keeps one entry per CDR3 protein. The sample includes approximately 120,000 distinct CDR3 sequences, 50% to 80% of them seen just once.

The specimen was liver tumor tissue from sampling region 3. Described subset: tumor region T3, left-lateral pole. This TCR derives from a woman aged 55-69 years with primary liver carcinoma and hepatitis B virus infection. This chain links TRBV29-1 with TRBJ2-3; D uncertain. The CDR3 DNA follows: TGCAGCGTCATCGGTTTATCAGATACGCAGTATTTT. Translation gives CSVIGLSDTQYF.